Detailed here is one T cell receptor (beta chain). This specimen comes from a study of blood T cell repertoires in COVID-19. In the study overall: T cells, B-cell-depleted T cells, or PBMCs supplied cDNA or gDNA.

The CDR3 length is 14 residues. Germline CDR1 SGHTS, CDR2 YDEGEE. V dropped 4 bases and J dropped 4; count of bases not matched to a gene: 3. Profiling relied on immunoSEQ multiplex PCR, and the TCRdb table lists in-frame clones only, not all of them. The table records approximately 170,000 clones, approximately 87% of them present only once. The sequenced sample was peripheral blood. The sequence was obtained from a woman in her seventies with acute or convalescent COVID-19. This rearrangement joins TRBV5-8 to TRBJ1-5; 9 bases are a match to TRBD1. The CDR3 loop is CASSGDRGNQPQHF. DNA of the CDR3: TGTGCCAGCAGCGGAGACAGGGGGAATCAGCCCCAGCATTTT.